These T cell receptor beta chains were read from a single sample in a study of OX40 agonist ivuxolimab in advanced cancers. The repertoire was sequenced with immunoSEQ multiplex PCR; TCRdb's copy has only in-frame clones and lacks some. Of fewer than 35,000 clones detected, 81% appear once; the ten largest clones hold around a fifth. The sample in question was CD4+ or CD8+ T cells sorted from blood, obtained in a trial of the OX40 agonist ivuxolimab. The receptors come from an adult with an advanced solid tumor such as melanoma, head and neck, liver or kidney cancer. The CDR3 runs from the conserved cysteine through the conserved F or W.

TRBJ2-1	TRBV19	CASSIEGGEYNEQFF
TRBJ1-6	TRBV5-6	CASSLQHRGRSPLHF
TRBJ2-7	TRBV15	CATSRGRQRGPYRWAYEQYF
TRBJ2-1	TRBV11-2	CASSLGRNYNEQFF
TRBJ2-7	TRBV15	CATSRALIGQFYSEQYF
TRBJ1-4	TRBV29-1	CSLGPTGDYGEKLFF
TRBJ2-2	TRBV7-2	CASSLAILINTGELFF
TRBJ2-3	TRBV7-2	CASRGGDTQYF
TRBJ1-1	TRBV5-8	CASSVGSRTEAFF
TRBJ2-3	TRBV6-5	CASSPLGAGDTQYF
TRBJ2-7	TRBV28	CATDSSYEQYF
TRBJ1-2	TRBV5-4	CASSKGTVNYGYTF
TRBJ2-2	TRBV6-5	CASSSDEAGELFF
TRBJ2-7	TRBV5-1	CASSPIDRVANEQYF
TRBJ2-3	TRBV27	CASSYLGAGGREGTDTQYF
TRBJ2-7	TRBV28	CASSLYQSKEQYF
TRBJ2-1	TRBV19	CASSILAGGQNEQFF
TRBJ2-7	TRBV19	CASSKSGGGSYEQYF
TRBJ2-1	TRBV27	CASSSLGEQFF
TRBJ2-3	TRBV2	CASSYGGQRADTQYF
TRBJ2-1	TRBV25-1	CASKGLGHYNEQFF
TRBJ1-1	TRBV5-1	CASRGIPGQGTEAFF
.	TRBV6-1	CASSEGLAGEWTYEQYF
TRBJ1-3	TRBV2	CASSEAFRTGNTIYF
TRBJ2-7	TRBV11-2	CASIGGEQTYEQYF
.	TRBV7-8	CASSLGQGEGEQYF
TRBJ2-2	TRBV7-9	CASSSGGAITAGELFF
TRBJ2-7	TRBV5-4	CASSFNVAEQYF
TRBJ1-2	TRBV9	CASSVRNHGSYTF
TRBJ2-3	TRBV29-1	CSDGGVQQDTQYF
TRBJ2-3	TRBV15	CATSSAGVVDTQYF
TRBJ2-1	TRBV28	CASSPPGILYNEQFF
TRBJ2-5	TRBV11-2	CASSLWGGQETQYF
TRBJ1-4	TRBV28	CASSLWGEKLFF
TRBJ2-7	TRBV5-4	CASRKPGNEQYF
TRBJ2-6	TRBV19	CASSIPPREAGANVLTF
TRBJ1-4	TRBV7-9	CASSFGTGTEKLFF
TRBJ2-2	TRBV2	CASSELFVAGATGELFF
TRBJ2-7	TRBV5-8	CASSAPGWSWAYEQYF
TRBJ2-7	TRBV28	CASSPYRRSVYEQYF
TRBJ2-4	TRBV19	CASSMSPLAKNIQYF
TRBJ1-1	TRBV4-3	CASSQELSHSNTEAFF
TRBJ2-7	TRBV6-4	CASSDQQGQQYF
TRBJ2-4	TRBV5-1	CASSLEECFKNIQYF
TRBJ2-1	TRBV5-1	CASSLAPDRYHNEQFF
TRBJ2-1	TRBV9	CASSPLWSSSYNEQFF
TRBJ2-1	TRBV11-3	CASSGGHNEQFF
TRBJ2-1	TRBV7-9	CASSSMREEHNEQFF
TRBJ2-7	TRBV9	CASSEGLALAYEQYF
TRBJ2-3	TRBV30	CAWSVRGYTQYF
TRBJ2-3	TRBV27	CASSLTGVYRTDTQYF
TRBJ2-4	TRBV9	CASSVSHDNIQYF